This is a list of T cell receptor beta chains from one sample in a study of blood T cell repertoires in COVID-19. Produced via immunoSEQ multiplex PCR; TCRdb's table is partial and in-frame only. The table records about 140,000 clones, less than 90% of them present only once. The sequencing sample was made of peripheral blood. These receptors all come from a man aged 25-40 years with COVID-19, enrolled during active disease. Each CDR3 is given with its conserved first and last residue. Fields, in order: V gene, J gene, D gene, clone size, CDR3 DNA, CDR3 protein. D genes are given only for firm matches. Where a row states a size, it is once, few, many or the class of an expanded clone; other rows omit it.

>TRBV4-2|TRBJ2-5|NA|NA
TGTGCCAGCAGCCAACAAGAAAGAGGGCAGGCCCAGTACTTC
CASSQQERGQAQYF
>TRBV5-1|TRBJ2-5|TRBD1|NA
TGCGCCAGCAGCTTGGTTGGGACAGGGGAGGAGACCCAGTACTTC
CASSLVGTGEETQYF
>TRBV27|TRBJ2-2|TRBD1|NA
TGTGCCAGCAGTTTAGGGGGGACAGGGCTTGGCGGGGAGCTGTTTTTT
CASSLGGTGLGGELFF
>TRBV24-1|TRBJ2-3|NA|few
TGTGCCACCAGTTCAAACACAGATACGCAGTATTTT
CATSSNTDTQYF
>TRBV19|TRBJ1-5|NA|once
TGTGCCAGTAGTTTCCGGGTCCCCAATCAGCCCCAGCATTTT
CASSFRVPNQPQHF
>TRBV9|TRBJ2-5|NA|NA
TGTGCCAGCAGCGTAGCGCGGGGCGGGGAGACCCAGTACTTC
CASSVARGGETQYF
>TRBV3-1/TRBV3-2|TRBJ2-1|NA|NA
TGTGCCAGCAGCAGGAGGCGCCCATCCTACAATGAGCAGTTCTTC
CASSRRRPSYNEQFF
>TRBV28|TRBJ1-2|TRBD1|NA
TGTGCCAGCAGTTTGGGACAGACCCGTAACTATGGCTACACCTTC
CASSLGQTRNYGYTF
>TRBV7-8|TRBJ2-2|TRBD2|NA
TGTGCCAGCAGCTCTCGACTAGCTCACACCGGGGAGCTGTTTTTT
CASSSRLAHTGELFF
>TRBV19|TRBJ1-5|NA|few
TGTGCCAGTAGTCAGGCAGGGGCGTGGGATCAGCCCCAGCATTTT
CASSQAGAWDQPQHF
>TRBV12-3/TRBV12-4|TRBJ2-7|NA|NA
TGTGCCAGTACCCAGAAACACTACGAGCAGTACTTC
CASTQKHYEQYF
>TRBV14|TRBJ2-2|NA|NA
TGTGCCAGCAGCCCCGGACAATATACCGGGGAGCTGTTTTTT
CASSPGQYTGELFF
>TRBV7-8|TRBJ1-2|TRBD1|NA
TGTGCCAGCAGCCCGAAGACAGGGGGCGCGAGCTATGGCTACACCTTC
CASSPKTGGASYGYTF
>TRBV10-3|TRBJ2-3|NA|NA
TGTGCCATCAGTGTCGGAGGTGGCACAGATACGCAGTATTTT
CAISVGGGTDTQYF
>TRBV7-2|TRBJ2-7|TRBD1|NA
TGTGCCAGCAGCTCGGGACAGGGTAGCAACGAGCAGTACTTC
CASSSGQGSNEQYF
>TRBV24-1|TRBJ2-3|NA|NA
TGTGCCACCAGTGACCCGGGGGGCACAGATACGCAGTATTTT
CATSDPGGTDTQYF
>TRBV19|TRBJ2-5|TRBD2|NA
TGTGCCAGTACCCCAGGGTTTGGACTAGCGGAAGAGACCCAGTACTTC
CASTPGFGLAEETQYF
>TRBV4-1|TRBJ2-7|TRBD2|NA
TGCGCCAGCAGCCAAGATGGGGGGGACTTGTGGGAAACCTACGAGCAGTACTTC
CASSQDGGDLWETYEQYF
>TRBV7-2|TRBJ2-1|TRBD2|NA
TGTGCCAGCAGCTTAGATAGCGGGGGGTCCAATGAGCAGTTCTTC
CASSLDSGGSNEQFF
>TRBV9|TRBJ2-3|NA|NA
TGTGCCAGCAAACGGGCAGGGGCAGATACGCAGTATTTT
CASKRAGADTQYF
>TRBV28|TRBJ1-1|TRBD1|NA
TGTGCCAGCAGTTTAAAAGGGACAGGGTTCACTGAAGCTTTCTTT
CASSLKGTGFTEAFF
>TRBV28|TRBJ2-2|NA|NA
TGTGCCAGCCGAGGAGGGACGAACACCGGGGAGCTGTTTTTT
CASRGGTNTGELFF
>TRBV7-8|TRBJ2-1|TRBD1|once
TGTGCCAGCAGCAACCAGGGGGTACTTAATGAGCAGTTCTTC
CASSNQGVLNEQFF
>TRBV11-2|TRBJ2-6|NA|NA
TGTGCCAGCAGCTTAATCGCGTCTGGGGCCAACGTCCTGACTTTC
CASSLIASGANVLTF
>TRBV13|TRBJ2-6|TRBD2|NA
TGTGCCAGCAGGCAAGCGGGAGCAGGGGCCAACGTCCTGACTTTC
CASRQAGAGANVLTF
>TRBV9|TRBJ1-2|NA|NA
TGTGCCAGCAGCGTAGAGATCAGAGGCGGCTACACCTTC
CASSVEIRGGYTF
>TRBV19|TRBJ1-1|TRBD1|NA
TGTGCCAGTAGTATTGACAGGGGGCCCACTGAAGCTTTCTTT
CASSIDRGPTEAFF
>TRBV7-7|TRBJ2-2|TRBD1|NA
TGTGCTAGCAGCTTGGACAGGGCCGCCGGGGAGCTGTTTTTT
CASSLDRAAGELFF
>TRBV6-6|TRBJ2-1|TRBD1|NA
TGTGCCAGCAGCCCGGTACGGGACAGAGAGCAGTTCTTC
CASSPVRDREQFF
>TRBV4-3|TRBJ1-1|NA|few
TGCGCCAGCAGCCAAGATCAACGCGGCAGCACTGAAGCTTTCTTT
CASSQDQRGSTEAFF
>TRBV5-6|TRBJ2-7|TRBD1|NA
TGTGCCAGCAGCCGGGACAGTGCCTCCTACGAGCAGTACTTC
CASSRDSASYEQYF
>TRBV9|TRBJ1-6|NA|NA
TGTGCCAGCAGCGCTGCAGGGGCCAGTTCACCCCTCCACTTT
CASSAAGASSPLHF
>TRBV6-2/TRBV6-3|TRBJ2-3|TRBD2|once
TGTGCCAGCACCCCAGACCTAGCGGGAGTAACAGATACGCAGTATTTT
CASTPDLAGVTDTQYF
>TRBV12-3/TRBV12-4|TRBJ2-1|NA|NA
TGTGCCAGCAGTTTAGCGCTTAGCCAGCAGTTCTTC
CASSLALSQQFF
>TRBV7-8|TRBJ2-1|NA|NA
TGTGCCAGCAAACTAGAGGAGGGGGCGAGGTACAATGAGCAGTTCTTC
CASKLEEGARYNEQFF
>TRBV12-5|TRBJ2-1|TRBD2|NA
TGTGCTAGTGGTTTCCACCTCTCGACTAGCCGTTACAATGAGCAGTTCTTC
CASGFHLSTSRYNEQFF
>TRBV7-2|TRBJ2-5|NA|NA
TGTGCCAGCAGCCCCCGCGGGAATCGTGAGACCCAGTACTTC
CASSPRGNRETQYF
>TRBV6-5|TRBJ2-1|TRBD2|few
TGTGCCAGCAGGTTACTGGGGGGGACTGAGCAGTTCTTC
CASRLLGGTEQFF
>TRBV27|TRBJ1-5|TRBD1|NA
TGTGCCAGCAGTTGGGACAGATATCAGCCCCAGCATTTT
CASSWDRYQPQHF
>TRBV5-4|TRBJ1-2|NA|NA
TGTGCCAGCAGCTTAGGGCAGGGTGGCTATGGCTACACCTTC
CASSLGQGGYGYTF
>TRBV18|TRBJ1-2|NA|NA
TGTGCCAGCTCACCGGAGGAGGGACGAGGCTACACCTTC
CASSPEEGRGYTF
>TRBV4-2|TRBJ2-5|NA|NA
TGTGCCAGCAGCCAAGGGCCTAGCGACAAAGAGACCCAGTACTTC
CASSQGPSDKETQYF
>TRBV27|TRBJ2-7|TRBD1|NA
TGTGCCAGCAGTTTCGGGACAGGGGGCTACGAGCAGTACTTC
CASSFGTGGYEQYF
>TRBV24-1|TRBJ1-4|NA|NA
TGTGCCACCAGTGACCGGACAACCCCTAATGAAAAACTGTTTTTT
CATSDRTTPNEKLFF
>TRBV27|TRBJ2-1|TRBD2|NA
TGTGCCAGCAGTCTAGTAGCGGGAGTACCGAATGAGCAGTTCTTC
CASSLVAGVPNEQFF
>TRBV28|TRBJ2-2|TRBD1|NA
TGTGCCAGCACTCCTCAGACAGGGGGGACCGGGGAGCTGTTTTTT
CASTPQTGGTGELFF
>TRBV19|TRBJ1-2|TRBD1|NA
TGTGCCAGTAGTATGGTCCAGGGGGGTAGCTATGGCTACACCTTC
CASSMVQGGSYGYTF
>TRBV3-1/TRBV3-2|TRBJ1-4|TRBD1|NA
TGTGCCAGCAGCCAAGACCGGGACAGGGGGCCGGCTAATGAAAAACTGTTTTTT
CASSQDRDRGPANEKLFF
>TRBV25-1|TRBJ2-1|TRBD2|NA
TGTGCCAGCAGTGGGCCCCTAAGCAGGGAGGGATACAATGAGCAGTTCTTC
CASSGPLSREGYNEQFF
>TRBV3-1/TRBV3-2|TRBJ2-3|TRBD2|NA
TGTGCCAGCAGGGACATAGCGGGGACGCAGTATTTT
CASRDIAGTQYF
>TRBV27|TRBJ2-3|TRBD2|NA
TGTGCCAGCAGTTTTTTCCTAGCGGGATTGGAAGATACGCAGTATTTT
CASSFFLAGLEDTQYF
>TRBV11-2|TRBJ2-3|TRBD2|NA
TGTGCCAGCATCCAGTCCCCTGTGATGGGACTAGCCCACCAACGTCAGTATTTT
CASIQSPVMGLAHQRQYF
>TRBV6-5|TRBJ1-1|NA|NA
TGTGCCAGCAGTTTCCGTCGGGGGGGGACTGAAGCTTTCTTT
CASSFRRGGTEAFF
>TRBV9|TRBJ2-3|TRBD2|NA
TGTGCCAGCAGCTTACAACGACTAGCGGGAGGGCCCGATACGCAGTATTTT
CASSLQRLAGGPDTQYF